One and the same sample provided the 13 T cell receptor beta chains below, sequenced in a study of blood T cell repertoires in COVID-19. Data came from immunoSEQ multiplex PCR; TCRdb stores just in-frame clones and leaves some out. The sample gives 200,000 to 250,000 clones, less than 85% of which show up once; roughly 7.8% is in the top ten. Input material: peripheral blood. The receptors were sampled from a woman aged 80 or over with COVID-19, enrolled during active disease.

The chain carries TRBV13 and TRBJ1-2; 10 nucleotides align to TRBD1. The germline CDR1 and CDR2 sequences are PRHDT and FYEKMQ (reference sequence). The CDR3 has 17 residues. Trimming took 5 bases from V and 1 from J; bases not matched to a gene: 10. The CDR3 DNA reads as TGTGCCAGCAGCAGCCGGGACAGGGGATTTCGTAACTATGGCTACACCTTC. Protein: CASSSRDRGFRNYGYTF.

V and J are TRBV3-1 (or the pseudogene TRBV3-2) and TRBJ2-7, with D possibly being TRBD1 (6 bases). Trimming stripped 0 bases from V and 6 bases from J, with 9 bases between. This CDR3 is 13 amino acids long. The germline V gene has CDR1 LGHDT and CDR2 YNNKEL (reference sequence). CDR3: CASSQDRGGEQYF. DNA for the CDR3: TGTGCCAGCAGCCAAGATCGAGGGGGCGAGCAGTACTTC.

The V gene is TRBV12-3 or TRBV12-4, the J gene TRBJ1-2; D remains unclear. CDR3 size: 12 residues. The ends were cut back, 2 bases at V and 5 bases at J, with 6 bases in the middle. The CDR3 nucleotides read TGTGCCAGCAGTTTAAACAGTTATGGCTACACCTTC. Translated: CASSLNSYGYTF.

V gene TRBV28 combines with J gene TRBJ1-2, with D perhaps matching TRBD1 (6 bases). This CDR3 has 16 residues. V was pared by 8 bases and J by 4 bases, with 23 bases between. The V gene's germline CDR1 is MDHEN and CDR2 SYDVKM. The CDR3, as DNA: TGTGCCAGCTCCGGCGACAGGCAAACCCCCCGCTATGGCTACACCTTC. Protein: CASSGDRQTPRYGYTF.

This chain joins TRBV2 and TRBJ2-7; the match to TRBD1 covers 9 bases. Trimming removed 7 bases from V and 3 bases from J; junction bases left unmatched: 7. Germline V gene lookup returns CDR1 SNHLY and CDR2 FYNNEI. This CDR3 is 14 amino acids long. CDR3 DNA: TGTGCCAGCAACGGGGACAGGGACCTCTACGAGCAGTACTTC. It yields the protein CASNGDRDLYEQYF.

The chain couples TRBV2 to TRBJ1-4; possible D gene TRBD1, 6 bases. V shed 9 bases and J shed 7 bases, with 15 bases lying between them. Germline V gives CDR1 SNHLY, CDR2 FYNNEI. The CDR3 loop spans 13 amino acids. The chain's CDR3 is CASKVGAGEKLFF. In nucleotides, the CDR3 is TGTGCCAGTAAAGTGGGGGCGGGTGAAAAACTGTTTTTT.

This chain links TRBV3-1 (or the pseudogene TRBV3-2) with TRBJ2-1, with 8 bases matching TRBD2. Germline V gene lookup returns CDR1 LGHDT and CDR2 YNNKEL (reference sequence). This CDR3 is built from 15 residues. The V segment lost 2 bases and the J segment 4 bases; nucleotides outside the gene matches: 4. This CDR3 is CASSQTSGGYNEQFF. DNA for the CDR3: TGTGCCAGCAGCCAAACAAGCGGGGGTTACAATGAGCAGTTCTTC.

This sequence joins TRBV18 and TRBJ1-1, with D possibly TRBD1 on 6 matching bases. The CDR3 is 13 amino acids. V was trimmed by 4 bases and J by 1 base, leaving 7 bases between them. Germline V gene lookup returns CDR1 KGHSH and CDR2 LQKENI. The CDR3 loop is CASSQQGNTEAFF. CDR3 nucleotides: TGTGCCAGCTCACAACAGGGGAACACTGAAGCTTTCTTT.

The rearrangement joins TRBV18 to TRBJ1-1; the D is unclear. Germline V CDR1 and CDR2: KGHSH, LQKENI. The CDR3 spans 14 residues. The germline V and J ends were trimmed by 3 bases and 1 base, with 9 bases remaining between them. CDR3 DNA: TGTGCCAGCTCACCTTCTATTCGGAACACTGAAGCTTTCTTT. Protein sequence: CASSPSIRNTEAFF.

The chain combines TRBV2 with TRBJ2-5; 7 bases fit TRBD1. Per germline, CDR1 SNHLY and CDR2 FYNNEI. After removal of 4 bases from V and 2 bases from J, the junction contained 1 base not matched to a gene. This CDR3 comprises 13 residues. CDR3 sequence: CASSGDSQETQYF. CDR3 bases: TGTGCCAGCAGTGGGGACAGTCAAGAGACCCAGTACTTC.

This rearrangement joins TRBV6-5 to TRBJ1-4; 11 bases are a match to TRBD1. V shed 5 bases and J 5 bases; nucleotides not matched to a gene: 4. The CDR3 is made up of 15 amino acids. The germline V gene has CDR1 MNHEY and CDR2 SVGAGI. CDR3 sequence: CASSNRDRGNEKLFF. For the CDR3, the DNA is TGTGCCAGCAGTAACCGGGACAGGGGGAATGAAAAACTGTTTTTT.

The chain joins TRBV7-9 to TRBJ1-1, with 7 positions matching TRBD1. The CDR3 length is 16 residues. Germline values: CDR1 SEHNR, CDR2 FQNEAQ (reference sequence). With V trimmed by 5 bases and J by 3 bases, 12 bases remained unmatched. CDR3 sequence reads: CASSPRTGGVDTEAFF. The CDR3 DNA is TGTGCCAGCAGCCCGAGGACAGGCGGGGTGGACACTGAAGCTTTCTTT.

This chain joins TRBV24-1 and TRBJ2-2, with D possibly being TRBD2 (5 bases). The CDR3 is made up of 15 amino acids. Trimming stripped 1 base from V and 6 bases from J, with 11 bases between. The germline V gene has CDR1 KGHDR and CDR2 SFDVKD. The DNA of the CDR3 is TGTGCCACCAGTGATTTAGGGCGCGGGTCCGGGGAGCTGTTTTTT. It is translated as CATSDLGRGSGELFF.